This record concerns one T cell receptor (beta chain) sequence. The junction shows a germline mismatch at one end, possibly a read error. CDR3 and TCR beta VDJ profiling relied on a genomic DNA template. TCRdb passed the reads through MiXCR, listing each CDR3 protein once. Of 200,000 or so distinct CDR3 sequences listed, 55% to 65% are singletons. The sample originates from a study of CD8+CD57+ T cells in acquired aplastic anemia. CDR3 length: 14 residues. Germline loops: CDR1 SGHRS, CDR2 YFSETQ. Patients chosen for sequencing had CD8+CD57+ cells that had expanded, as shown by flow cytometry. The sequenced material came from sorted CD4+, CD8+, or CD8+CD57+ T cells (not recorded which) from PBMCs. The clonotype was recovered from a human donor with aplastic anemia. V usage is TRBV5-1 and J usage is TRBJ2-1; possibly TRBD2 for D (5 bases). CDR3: CASSLGKNTGELFF. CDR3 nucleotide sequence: TGCGCCAGCAGCCTTGGGAAGAACACCGGGGAGCTGTTCTTC.